The rows below give T cell receptor beta chains drawn from one sample of a study of T cell responses to AZD1222 COVID-19 vaccine. Generated by immunoSEQ multiplex PCR, the TCRdb table keeps only in-frame clones and is missing some. The sample consists of about 130,000 clones, approximately 91% of them appearing once. The source material was peripheral blood, sampled 28 days after the second AZD1222 dose. Receptors originate from an adult who received the AZD1222 COVID-19 vaccine. Both conserved end residues are part of each CDR3.

>TRBV28
CASSLLVGPLYEQYF
>TRBV25-1
CASSAFRGEDEAFF
>TRBV6-2/TRBV6-3
CASSFEALPAGLRGYTF
>TRBV2
CAPRSESSYNEQFF
>TRBV7-9
CASSPGTEYEQYF
>TRBV14
CASSQGVLYGYTF
>TRBV9
CASSPDLPDTQYF
>TRBV7-3
CASSGLAGGPMNEQFF
>TRBV6-1
CASSESWTGTGFF
>TRBV11-3
CASSLVRTGELFF
>TRBV6-5
CASCPAWGIEQFF
>TRBV19
CASTTTGGNQPQHF
>TRBV7-6
CASSFGPRDISNQPQHF
>TRBV7-8
CASSGTGIGNQPQHF
>TRBV5-4
CASSGGRNEKLFF
>TRBV9
CASSKGLAGTNPTTGELFF
>TRBV2
CATREGGGQPQHF
>TRBV24-1
CATSSTSGNDNEQFF
>TRBV12-3/TRBV12-4
CASSTRETGELFF
>TRBV19
CASSIITGDYNQPQHF
>TRBV10-3
CATTDREETQYF
>TRBV7-3
CASSLTRGMNTEAFF
>TRBV7-3
CASSGRDVKYNEQFF
>TRBV5-4
CASSFTGASNQPQHF
>TRBV28
CASKQPSTDTQYF
>TRBV7-8
CASSVRLAGYYEQYF
>TRBV28
CASIHWERGPSEAFF
>TRBV21-1
CASSKWEIGRTGEQYF
>TRBV6-2/TRBV6-3
CASSPRGVDQPQHF
>TRBV19
CASSIRLAGGPGEQYF
>TRBV3-1/TRBV3-2
CASSQGWGGGQPQHF
>TRBV30
CASNQIQGGEKLFF
>TRBV20-1
CSARRVYGYTF
>TRBV5-1
CASSPPAGVFYGYTF
>TRBV2
CASRAQTTNYGYTF
>TRBV6-1
CASSEAGTYGYTF
>TRBV9
CASSSGGLHQPQHF
>TRBV29-1
CSVEGGDSSYNEQFF
>TRBV5-1
CASSSVNRFGIHEQFF
>TRBV6-5
CASRGVGLAFF
>TRBV21-1
CASRGCIANTGELFF
>TRBV3-1/TRBV3-2
CASSQGGGGELFF
>TRBV6-5
CASSYKSGNTEAFF
>TRBV20-1
CSASRSHKETQYF
>TRBV5-1
CASSSGLPADTQYF
>TRBV7-9
CGSQPPGGRLGEQFF
>TRBV5-1
CASSLAGGLGEQYF
>TRBV10-3
CAISDPYTQYF
>TRBV5-1
CASSLGGMSSGSLRTGELFF
>TRBV11-1
CASSLGQGRSYEQYF
>TRBV24-1
CATSDPGTGNNEQFF
>TRBV11-3
CASSWGQAISGNTIYF
>TRBV6-5
CASSYSRFPGKPQHF
>TRBV9
CASSVEGSGNTIYF
>TRBV13
CASSLRSGLDTQYF
>TRBV3-1/TRBV3-2
CASSQGQFLGYGYTF
>TRBV2
CASSPRKGLHTDTQYF
>TRBV5-4
CASSLEVGAGTDTQYF
>TRBV19
CASSNGEGPLTDTQYF